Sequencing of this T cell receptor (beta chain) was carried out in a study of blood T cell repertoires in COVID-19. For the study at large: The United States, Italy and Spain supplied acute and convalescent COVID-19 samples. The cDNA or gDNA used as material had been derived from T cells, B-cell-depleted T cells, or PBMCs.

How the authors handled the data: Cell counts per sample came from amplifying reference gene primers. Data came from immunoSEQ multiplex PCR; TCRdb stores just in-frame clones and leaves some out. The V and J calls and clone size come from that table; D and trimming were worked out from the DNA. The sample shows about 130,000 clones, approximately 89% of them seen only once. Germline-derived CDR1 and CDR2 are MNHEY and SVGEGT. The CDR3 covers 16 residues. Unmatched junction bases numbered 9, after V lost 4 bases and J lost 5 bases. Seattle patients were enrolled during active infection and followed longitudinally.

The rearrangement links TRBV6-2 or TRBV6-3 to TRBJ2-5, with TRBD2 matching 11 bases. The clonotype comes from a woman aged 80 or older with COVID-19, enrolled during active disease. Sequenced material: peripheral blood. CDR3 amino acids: CASSFTSGSLTETQYF. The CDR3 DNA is TGTGCCAGCAGTTTCACTAGCGGGAGTTTGACTGAGACCCAGTACTTC.